This TCR beta chain was found in a study of patients and donors after allogeneic stem cell transplantation (TCRdb year 2020). On this clonotype: No cognate antigen has been identified for it. Base qualities are not provided; no much larger clone lies one nucleotide away.

Library preparation used RT-PCR. The instrument was a NextSeq 550. Clones were called with MiXCR by TCRdb after fastp trimmed the public reads at Q25, and only in-frame beta chains were retained. Rows are unified per CDR3 protein, each entry keeping the most common DNA and genes. The sample table lists some 17,000 distinct CDR3 sequences, roughly 27% of them with a count of one. The leading ten clones occupy around 33% of the sample. The germline V gene gives CDR1 as SGHDT and CDR2 as YYEEEE. The cysteine opens and the phenylalanine closes a CDR3 of 19 amino acids. Left in the record is the CDR3 DNA by itself, 57 bases read in frame from the first base. The germline V end is reduced by 6 bases and the J end by 4 bases; junction bases left unmatched: 23.

The chain is made from TRBV5-6 and TRBJ1-2, and 8 bases in between align with TRBD1. This sequence originates from a human donor who was either an allogeneic HSCT recipient or a stem cell or donor lymphocyte infusion donor (not recorded which). It is not recorded whose cells these are; they may come from a transplant donor. Sequences were obtained from blood, either unsorted or a sorted T cell fraction (not recorded which). DNA sequence: TGTGCCAGCACCCCAGAAAGGCCGGGACAGGACGTGTTGGGCTATGGCTACACCTTC. This gives the protein CASTPERPGQDVLGYGYTF.